Below, 13 T cell receptor beta chains from the same sample are listed, as sequenced in a study of CD8 T cells in ankylosing spondylitis. TCRdb independently ran MiXCR on the 5' RACE reads; one entry per CDR3 protein. The repertoire holds about 130,000 distinct CDR3 sequences, with over 6.5% as singletons. Sequences were obtained from blood, either unsorted or a sorted T cell fraction (not recorded which). All receptors come from a male donor with ankylosing spondylitis or in good health (not recorded which).

Many counts were recorded for this clonotype. The CDR3 bases are TGCGCCAGCAGCTTGAAAGACGGAGGGCAGTACTTC. Its protein product is CASSLKDGGQYF. The chain employs TRBV5-1 and TRBJ2-7, with a tentative D call TRBD2 (5 bases). The CDR3 is 12 amino acids. Per germline, CDR1 SGHRS and CDR2 YFSETQ. With 1 base removed from V and 9 bases from J, the gap between germline ends came to 11 bases.

Comment on this clonotype: A much larger clone lies one base from this, so it may be a read error. V usage is TRBV10-1 and J usage is TRBJ2-2; D might be TRBD1 (6 bases). Germline V gene lookup returns CDR1 WNHNN and CDR2 SYGVQD (reference sequence). This CDR3 is built from 12 residues. The CDR3 region is CASSDRTGELIF. In DNA form, the CDR3 reads TGCGCCAGCAGCGACAGGACCGGGGAGCTGATTTTT.

This clonotype was seen ten or more times. The chain combines TRBV5-1 with TRBJ2-5, with a weak D call TRBD2 (6 bases). Trimming left V 5 bases short and J 7 bases short, with 15 bases between. The CDR3 is 13 residues long. Germline CDR1 and CDR2: SGHRS and YFSETQ. The CDR3 loop reads CASRGTFLGTQYF. CDR3 nucleotide sequence: TGCGCCAGCAGGGGGACTTTTCTGGGGACCCAGTACTTC.

There are many counts of this clonotype. The CDR3 DNA reads TGTGCCAGCAGCCTAGGGACAGCCCACGAGCAGTACTTC. Protein product: CASSLGTAHEQYF. This chain joins TRBV7-6 and TRBJ2-7; 7 nucleotides align to TRBD1. The CDR3 runs 13 residues. Trimming removed 5 bases from V and 5 bases from J; junction bases left unmatched: 6. The V gene's germline CDR1 is SGHVS and CDR2 FNYEAQ.

This clonotype appeared many times. The chain links TRBV5-1 to TRBJ2-1; 10 nucleotides agree with TRBD2. CDR1 and CDR2 from the germline V gene are SGHRS and YFSETQ. This CDR3 spans 16 amino acids. The V and J ends lost 4 bases and 9 bases, in that order; junction bases with no gene match: 13. The CDR3 sequence: CASSPAGGVRKIEQFF. The DNA of the CDR3 is TGCGCCAGCAGCCCAGCGGGAGGGGTCCGTAAAATTGAGCAGTTCTTC.

This clonotype has at least ten counts. V is TRBV30 and J is TRBJ2-7; D is undetermined. CDR1 is GTSNPN, CDR2 SVGIG, per germline (reference sequence). This CDR3 contains 15 residues. With 2 bases removed from V and 4 bases from J, the gap between germline ends came to 18 bases. The chain's CDR3 is CAWSKAAVILYEQYF. For the CDR3, the DNA is TGTGCCTGGAGTAAGGCAGCCGTCATACTTTACGAGCAGTACTTC.

Worth noting for this clonotype: The junction does not match germline at one end; this may be a read error. The rearrangement links TRBV7-2 to TRBJ2-1; 8 nucleotides match TRBD2. CDR1 SGHTA and CDR2 FQGNSA come from the germline V gene. CDR3 length equals 17 residues. For the CDR3, the DNA is TGTGCCAGCAGCCCCCGGGGGGGCGGAGCCCCTAACAATGAGCAGCTCTTC. This sequence encodes CASSPRGGGAPNNEQLF.

This clonotype has ten or more counts. For the CDR3, the DNA is TGCAGCGTTCCTGGGACAGGGCAAGAGACCCAGTACTTC. It yields the protein CSVPGTGQETQYF. V gene TRBV29-1 combines with J gene TRBJ2-5; 9 nucleotides agree with TRBD1. Losses at the gene ends were 5 bases for V and 2 bases for J; bases not matched to a gene: 3. This CDR3 spans 13 amino acids. From germline, CDR1 is SQVTM and CDR2 ANQGSEA.

This clonotype has at least ten counts. The rearrangement uses TRBV7-2 and TRBJ2-3; D is perhaps TRBD2 (5 bases). From germline, CDR1 is SGHTA and CDR2 FQGNSA. The CDR3 is made up of 15 amino acids. V was clipped by 6 bases and J by 3 bases, with 16 bases between them. The CDR3 protein is CASSLLASSTDTQYF. CDR3 DNA: TGTGCCAGCAGTCTTCTAGCTTCCAGTACAGATACGCAGTATTTT.

This clonotype has at least ten counts. V usage is TRBV6-1 and J usage is TRBJ1-6; TRBD1 might be the D (5 bases). The CDR3 totals 14 residues. Germline V gene sequence: CDR1 MNHNS, CDR2 SASEGT. V was cut by 0 bases and J by 9 bases, with 9 bases left in between. The CDR3 sequence is CASSEAGDRSPLHF. For the CDR3, the DNA is TGTGCCAGCAGTGAAGCAGGGGACCGTTCACCCCTCCACTTT.

This clonotype was detected many times. CDR3 nucleotide sequence: TGTGCCAGCAGTTCCAAGCCCGACATCGCCTTCGGGCAGTACTTC. Its translation: CASSSKPDIAFGQYF. The chain has TRBV27 and TRBJ2-7, with D hard to call. Looked up from germline, CDR1 is MNHEY and CDR2 is SMNVEV (reference sequence). The germline V and J ends were trimmed by 4 bases and 9 bases, with 22 bases remaining between them. CDR3 length: 15 residues.

In its sample, this clonotype was seen many times. This sequence joins TRBV29-1 and TRBJ2-1; a possible D gene is TRBD2 (5 bases). This CDR3 spans 14 amino acids. Trimming took off 2 bases at V and 2 bases at J, with 10 bases between the two ends. CDR1 and CDR2 (germline): SQVTM, ANQGSEA. CDR3 nucleotides: TGCAGCGTTGAAACAGCGGAGACCTACAATGAGCAGTTCTTC. Protein product: CSVETAETYNEQFF.

This clonotype was detected many times. This chain joins TRBV12-3 or TRBV12-4 and TRBJ2-1, with D maybe TRBD2 (6 bases). Trimming removed 7 bases at V and 4 bases at J, with 11 bases between. There are 13 residues in the CDR3. The CDR3 DNA reads as TGTGCCAGCACCCTCGGGAGTTACAATGAGCAGTTCTTC. The encoded protein is CASTLGSYNEQFF.